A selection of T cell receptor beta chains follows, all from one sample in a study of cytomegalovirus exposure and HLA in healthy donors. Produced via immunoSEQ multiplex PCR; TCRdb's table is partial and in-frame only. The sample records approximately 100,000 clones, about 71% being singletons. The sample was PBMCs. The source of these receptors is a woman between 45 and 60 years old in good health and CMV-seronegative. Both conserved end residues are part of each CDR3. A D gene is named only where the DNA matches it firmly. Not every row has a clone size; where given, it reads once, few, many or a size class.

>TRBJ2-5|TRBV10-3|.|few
CATVGEVGETQYF
TGTGCCACCGTAGGGGAAGTCGGAGAGACCCAGTACTTC
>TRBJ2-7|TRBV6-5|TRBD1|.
CASSYGRDRDYEQYF
TGTGCCAGCAGTTATGGTCGGGACAGGGACTACGAGCAGTACTTC
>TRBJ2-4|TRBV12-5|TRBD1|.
CASGPGTGGSKNIQYF
TGTGCTAGTGGTCCGGGGACAGGGGGTTCTAAAAACATTCAGTACTTC
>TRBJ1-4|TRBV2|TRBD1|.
CASRKDRDLEKLFF
TGTGCCAGCAGGAAGGACAGGGATTTAGAAAAACTGTTTTTT
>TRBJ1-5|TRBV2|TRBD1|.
CASREGATGNQPQHF
TGTGCCAGCAGGGAGGGGGCGACAGGGAATCAGCCCCAGCATTTT
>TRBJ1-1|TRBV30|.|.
CAWEPGHTEAFF
TGTGCCTGGGAACCAGGGCATACTGAAGCTTTCTTT
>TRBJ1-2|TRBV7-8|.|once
CASSLLGGFYGYTF
TGTGCCAGCAGCTTATTAGGCGGATTCTATGGCTACACCTTC
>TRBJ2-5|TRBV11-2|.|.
CASSLYTFRPSGTQYF
TGTGCCAGCAGCTTATACACATTCCGCCCCAGCGGGACCCAGTACTTC
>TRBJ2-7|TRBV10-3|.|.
CAISGGDSLPSSYEQYF
TGTGCCATCAGTGGCGGGGACTCCCTCCCCAGCTCCTACGAGCAGTACTTC
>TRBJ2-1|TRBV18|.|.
CASSPLLGDYNEQFF
TGTGCCAGCTCACCACTCTTAGGAGACTACAATGAGCAGTTCTTC
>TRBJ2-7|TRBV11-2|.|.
CASSLVADRFFEQYF
TGTGCCAGCAGCTTAGTTGCTGACAGGTTCTTCGAGCAGTACTTC
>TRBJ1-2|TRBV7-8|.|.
CASSGEYDGYTF
TGTGCCAGCTCAGGGGAATACGATGGCTACACCTTC
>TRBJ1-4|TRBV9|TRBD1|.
CASSVGDSNEKLFF
TGTGCCAGCAGCGTAGGGGACAGCAATGAAAAACTGTTTTTT
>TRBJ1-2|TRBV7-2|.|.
CASSDSNYGYTF
TGTGCCAGCAGCGACAGTAACTATGGCTACACCTTC